This TCR beta chain comes out of a study of prognosis after radiotherapy for stage I lung cancer. General study points: Post-therapy Shannon entropy was lower in patients developing distant metastases following stereotactic body radiation therapy.

V gave up 11 bases and J gave up 8 bases; unmatched junction bases: 19. This CDR3 is 15 amino acids long. Germline V gene sequence: CDR1 MRHNA, CDR2 SNTAGT. As to this clonotype: Its specificity is unknown. A far larger clone is just one base off, so this is likely a read error.

With two-round multiplex PCR, TCR beta CDR3 sequences were amplified from genomic DNA. Used in first-round PCR were primers specific to each TRBV and TRBJ gene. TCRdb reprocessed the multiplex PCR reads via MiXCR and lists one record per CDR3 protein. The top ten clones hold roughly 10% of a sample with 13,000 to 15,000 distinct CDR3 sequences, approximately 30% of them seen once. V usage is TRBV6-4 and J usage is TRBJ1-2, with TRBD1 matching over 8 bases. Specimen: PBMCs, collected before or after stereotactic body radiation therapy (not recorded which). This clonotype was sampled from a donor of 50 years or more with non-small cell lung cancer. CDR3 amino acids: CACTRTGQGQRGYTF. The CDR3 DNA is TGTGCCTGCACCAGGACAGGGCAAGGGCAAAGAGGCTACACCTTC.